This T cell receptor (beta chain) was profiled in a study of Tregs in tolerant kidney transplant recipients. Study as a whole: Mixed chimerism was transient after nonmyeloablative marrow transplants from related graft donors.

The CDR3 has 13 amino acids. Germline values: CDR1 MNHEY, CDR2 SVGEGT. Details on this clone: The read halts 3 residues ahead of the CDR3 end, with the missing end drawn from the germline J gene.

TCRdb keeps only in-frame clones here, not all; method: immunoSEQ multiplex PCR. In total, the table holds some 31,000 clones. The chain couples TRBV6-2 or TRBV6-3 to TRBJ1-1; possibly TRBD1 for D (5 bases). Material: CD8+ T cells from blood, obtained before the transplant. This TCR was recovered from a human donor who received a combined kidney and bone marrow transplant. CDR3 amino acids: CASQFLTSDMAFF. CDR3 bases read: TGTGCCAGCCAATTTTTGACCTCGGACATG.